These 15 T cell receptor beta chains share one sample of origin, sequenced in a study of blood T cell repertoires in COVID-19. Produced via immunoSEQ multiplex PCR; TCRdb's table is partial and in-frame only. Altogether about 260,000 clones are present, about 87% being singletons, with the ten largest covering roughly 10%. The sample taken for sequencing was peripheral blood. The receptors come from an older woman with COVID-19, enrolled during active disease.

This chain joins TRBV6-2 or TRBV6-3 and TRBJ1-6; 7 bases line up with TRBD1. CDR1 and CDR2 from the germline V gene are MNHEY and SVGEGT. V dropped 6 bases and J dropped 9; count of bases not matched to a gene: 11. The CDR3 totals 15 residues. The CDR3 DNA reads TGTGCCAGCAGCCGCCCGACAGGGCTTACTTCACCCCTCCACTTT. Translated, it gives CASSRPTGLTSPLHF.

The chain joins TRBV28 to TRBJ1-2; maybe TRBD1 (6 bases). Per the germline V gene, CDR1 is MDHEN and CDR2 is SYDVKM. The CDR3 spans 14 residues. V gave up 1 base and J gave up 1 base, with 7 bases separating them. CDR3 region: CASSLYRVNYGYTF. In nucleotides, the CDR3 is TGTGCCAGCAGTTTATACAGGGTTAACTATGGCTACACCTTC.

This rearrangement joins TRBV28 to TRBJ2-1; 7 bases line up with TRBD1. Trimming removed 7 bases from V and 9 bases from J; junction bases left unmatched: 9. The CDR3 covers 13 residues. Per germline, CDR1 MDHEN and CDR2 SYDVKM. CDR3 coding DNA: TGTGCCAGCAACGCCGGACAGGTTCCTGAGCAGTTCTTC. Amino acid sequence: CASNAGQVPEQFF.

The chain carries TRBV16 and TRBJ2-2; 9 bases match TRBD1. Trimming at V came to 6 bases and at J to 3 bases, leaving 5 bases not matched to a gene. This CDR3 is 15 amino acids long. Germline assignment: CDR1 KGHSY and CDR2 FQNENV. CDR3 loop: CASSLQGADTGELFF. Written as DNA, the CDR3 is TGTGCCAGCAGTCTACAGGGGGCCGACACCGGGGAGCTGTTTTTT.

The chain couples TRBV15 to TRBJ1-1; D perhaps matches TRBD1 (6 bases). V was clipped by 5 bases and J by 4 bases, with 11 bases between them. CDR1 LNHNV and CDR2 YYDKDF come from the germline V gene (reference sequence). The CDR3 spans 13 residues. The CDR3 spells CATSVKGGTEAFF. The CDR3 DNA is TGTGCCACCAGCGTCAAAGGGGGCACTGAAGCTTTCTTT.

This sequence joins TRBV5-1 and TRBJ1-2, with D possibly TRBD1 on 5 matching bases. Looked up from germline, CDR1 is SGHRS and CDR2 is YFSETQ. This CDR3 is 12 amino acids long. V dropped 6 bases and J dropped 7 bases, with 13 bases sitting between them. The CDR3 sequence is CASTRQGGGYTF. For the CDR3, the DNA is TGCGCCAGCACCCGGCAGGGAGGTGGCTACACCTTC.

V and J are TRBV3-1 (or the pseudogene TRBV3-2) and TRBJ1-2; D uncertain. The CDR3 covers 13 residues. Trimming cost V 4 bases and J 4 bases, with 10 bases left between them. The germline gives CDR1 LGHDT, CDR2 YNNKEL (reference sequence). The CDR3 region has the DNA TGTGCCAGCAGCCTCGAGGGCGGCTATGGCTACACCTTC. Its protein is CASSLEGGYGYTF.

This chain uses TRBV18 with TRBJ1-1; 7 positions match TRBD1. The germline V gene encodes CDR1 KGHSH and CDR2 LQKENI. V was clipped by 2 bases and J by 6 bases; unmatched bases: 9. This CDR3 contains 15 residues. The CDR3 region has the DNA TGTGCCAGCTCACCAAGGAGACAGGGAATCGCTGAAGCTTTCTTT. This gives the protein CASSPRRQGIAEAFF.

CDR3 bases: TGTGCCAGTAGTATTGACAGGGGCGCTTCACCCCTCCACTTT. Its protein is CASSIDRGASPLHF. The chain has TRBV19 and TRBJ1-6; 8 bases match TRBD1. V lost 3 bases to trimming and J lost 9 bases; unmatched junction nucleotides: 4. This CDR3 spans 14 amino acids. Germline V gene sequence: CDR1 LNHDA, CDR2 SQIVND (reference sequence).

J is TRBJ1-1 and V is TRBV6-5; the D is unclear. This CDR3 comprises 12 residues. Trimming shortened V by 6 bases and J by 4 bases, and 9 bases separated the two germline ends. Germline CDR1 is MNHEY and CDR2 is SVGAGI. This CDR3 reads CASSRGSTEAFF. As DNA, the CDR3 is TGTGCCAGCAGCCGGGGTAGCACTGAAGCTTTCTTT.

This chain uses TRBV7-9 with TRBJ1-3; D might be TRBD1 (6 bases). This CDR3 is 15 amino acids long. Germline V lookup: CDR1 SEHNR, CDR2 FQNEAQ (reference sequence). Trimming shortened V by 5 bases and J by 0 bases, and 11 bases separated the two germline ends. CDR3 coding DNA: TGTGCCAGCAGCCGGGGGGACAACTCTGGAAACACCATATATTTT. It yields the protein CASSRGDNSGNTIYF. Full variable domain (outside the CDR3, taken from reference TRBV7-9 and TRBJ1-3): DTGVSQNPRHKITKRGQNVTFRCDPISEHNRLYWYRQTLGQGPEFLTYFQNEAQLEKSRLLSDRFSAERPKGSFSTLEIQRTEQGDSAMYLCASSRGDNSGNTIYFGEGSWLTVV.

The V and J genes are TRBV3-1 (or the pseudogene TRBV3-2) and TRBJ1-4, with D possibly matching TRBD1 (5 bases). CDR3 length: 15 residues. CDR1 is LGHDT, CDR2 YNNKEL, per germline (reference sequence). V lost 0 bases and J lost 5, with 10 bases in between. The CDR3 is CASSQDGGGNEKLFF. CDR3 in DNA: TGTGCCAGCAGCCAAGATGGGGGGGGAAATGAAAAACTGTTTTTT.

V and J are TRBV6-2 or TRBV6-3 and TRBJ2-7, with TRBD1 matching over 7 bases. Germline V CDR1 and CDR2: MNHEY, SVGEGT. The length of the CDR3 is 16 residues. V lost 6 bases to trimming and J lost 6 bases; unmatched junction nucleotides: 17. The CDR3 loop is CASSSLNFGTVGEQYF. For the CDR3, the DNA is TGTGCCAGCAGCTCTCTGAACTTCGGGACAGTTGGCGAGCAGTACTTC.

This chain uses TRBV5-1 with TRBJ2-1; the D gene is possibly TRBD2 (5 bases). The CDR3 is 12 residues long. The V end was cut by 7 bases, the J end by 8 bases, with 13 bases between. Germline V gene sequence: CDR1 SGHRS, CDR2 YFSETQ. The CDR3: CASEGIGHEQFF. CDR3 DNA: TGCGCCAGCGAGGGTATTGGCCATGAGCAGTTCTTC.

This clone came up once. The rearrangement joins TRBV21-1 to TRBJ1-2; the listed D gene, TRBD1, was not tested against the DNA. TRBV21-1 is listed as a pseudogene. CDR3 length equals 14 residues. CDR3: CASSKDRQGDGYTF. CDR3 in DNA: TGTGCCAGCAGCAAAGACAGACAGGGGGATGGCTACACCTTC.